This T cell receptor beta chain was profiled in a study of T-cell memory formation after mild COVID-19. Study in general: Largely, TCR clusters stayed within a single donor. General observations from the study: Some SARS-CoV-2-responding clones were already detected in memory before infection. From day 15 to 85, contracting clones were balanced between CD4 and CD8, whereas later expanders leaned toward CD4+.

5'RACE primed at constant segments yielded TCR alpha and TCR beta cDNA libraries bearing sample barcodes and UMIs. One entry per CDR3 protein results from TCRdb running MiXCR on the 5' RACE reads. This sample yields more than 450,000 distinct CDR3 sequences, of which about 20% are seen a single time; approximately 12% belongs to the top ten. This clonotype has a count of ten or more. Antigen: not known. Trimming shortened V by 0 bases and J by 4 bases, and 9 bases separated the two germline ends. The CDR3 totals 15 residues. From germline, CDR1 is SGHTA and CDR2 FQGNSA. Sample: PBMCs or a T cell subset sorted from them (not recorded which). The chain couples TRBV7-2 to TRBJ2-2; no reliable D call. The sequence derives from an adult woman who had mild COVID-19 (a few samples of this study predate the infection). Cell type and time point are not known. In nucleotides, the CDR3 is TGTGCCAGCAGCTTAGCTGTGTTTCGCACCGGGGAGCTGTTTTTT. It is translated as CASSLAVFRTGELFF.